This T cell receptor beta chain emerged from a study of OX40 agonist ivuxolimab in advanced cancers. Background on the study: Every 2 weeks, patients got intravenous ivuxolimab at one of six dose levels (0.01-10 mg/kg). Partial responses were observed in three patients, of whom one had hepatocellular carcinoma and two had cutaneous melanoma.

Remarks on this clone: Its antigen is unknown.

Some clones are missing from TCRdb's copy, which holds only in-frame ones; the method was immunoSEQ multiplex PCR. Of roughly 80,000 clones listed, 70% to 90% were seen once; the top ten hold around 1.7%. Findings of the study overall: Certain nonresponding patients likewise had low normalized T-cell clonal expansion. Within 6 weeks, CD4+ and CD8+ blood T cells expanded clonally at 0.1 to 3.0 mg/kg.

CDR1 is SGHVS, CDR2 FNYEAQ, per germline. Trimming left V 3 bases short and J 1 base short, with 9 bases between. This CDR3 contains 14 residues. This sample comprised CD4+ or CD8+ T cells sorted from blood, obtained in a trial of the OX40 agonist ivuxolimab. The chain carries TRBV7-6 and TRBJ1-1; D unresolved. The receptor was derived from an adult with an advanced solid tumor such as melanoma, head and neck, liver or kidney cancer. The CDR3 coding sequence is TGTGCCAGCAGCTTCCTTACGGGGAACACTGAAGCTTTCTTT. It translates to CASSFLTGNTEAFF.